Listed below are T cell receptor beta chains from one sample, sequenced in a study of blood T cells in healthy people across ages. From the 5' RACE reads, TCRdb called clonotypes with MiXCR, one entry per CDR3 protein. The data contain some 900,000 distinct CDR3 sequences, roughly 48% of them singletons. The sample was blood. The receptor set was obtained from a man aged 25 to 40 in good health. Both conserved end residues are part of each CDR3. D genes are given only for firm matches. Clone size is shown for a subset of rows, as once, few, many or a class of expanded clone.

D: TRBD2
J: TRBJ2-1
size: -
V: TRBV27
CDR3: CASSSRLAEEQFF
DNA: TGTGCCAGCAGTTCCAGACTAGCGGAGGAGCAGTTCTTC

D: -
J: TRBJ2-1
size: -
V: TRBV5-1
CDR3: CASSLEFGGGGNEQFF
DNA: TGCGCCAGCAGCTTGGAATTCGGAGGGGGGGGCAATGAGCAGTTCTTC

D: -
J: TRBJ2-5
size: -
V: TRBV12-3/TRBV12-4
CDR3: CASGEPGETQYF
DNA: TGTGCCTCTGGGGAGCCTGGGGAGACCCAGTACTTC

D: TRBD1
J: TRBJ2-1
size: few
V: TRBV4-2
CDR3: CASSPWTGEPYNEQFF
DNA: TGTGCCAGCAGCCCCTGGACAGGGGAGCCCTACAATGAGCAGTTCTTC

D: -
J: TRBJ1-2
size: few
V: TRBV6-5
CDR3: CASSELNTEGYGYTF
DNA: TGTGCCAGCAGTGAGCTAAACACGGAAGGCTATGGCTACACCTTC

D: -
J: TRBJ1-2
size: few
V: TRBV18
CDR3: CASHEPTGYGYTF
DNA: TGTGCCAGCCACGAACCGACAGGATATGGCTACACCTTC

D: -
J: TRBJ1-1
size: few
V: TRBV25-1
CDR3: CASRGDQGAFF
DNA: TGTGCCAGCAGGGGCGATCAAGGGGCTTTCTTT

D: -
J: TRBJ2-1
size: few
V: TRBV7-2
CDR3: CASSLTQVSSYNEQFF
DNA: TGTGCCAGCAGCTTAACCCAGGTGAGCTCCTACAATGAGCAGTTCTTC

D: -
J: TRBJ2-1
size: -
V: TRBV7-2
CDR3: CASSFRGEQFF
DNA: TGTGCCAGCAGCTTCCGGGGGGAGCAGTTCTTC

D: -
J: TRBJ1-5
size: -
V: TRBV6-1
CDR3: CASSPYAGKGNQPQHF
DNA: TGTGCCAGCAGTCCTTATGCGGGTAAGGGCAATCAGCCCCAGCATTTT

D: -
J: TRBJ2-6
size: few
V: TRBV28
CDR3: CASSLALLSGANVLTF
DNA: TGTGCCAGCAGTTTAGCGTTGTTATCTGGGGCCAACGTCCTGACTTTC

D: -
J: TRBJ2-7
size: -
V: TRBV29-1
CDR3: CSVEDPHKHEQYF
DNA: TGCAGCGTTGAAGACCCCCATAAACACGAGCAGTACTTC

D: -
J: TRBJ2-3
size: -
V: TRBV10-3
CDR3: CAISESGYQYF
DNA: TGTGCCATCAGTGAGTCTGGATATCAGTATTTT

D: TRBD2
J: TRBJ2-7
size: -
V: TRBV6-1
CDR3: CASELAVSSYEQYF
DNA: TGTGCCAGCGAACTAGCGGTGAGCTCCTACGAGCAGTACTTC

D: TRBD1
J: TRBJ2-3
size: -
V: TRBV5-4
CDR3: CASSGRTGNTDTQYF
DNA: TGTGCCAGCAGCGGACGGACAGGGAACACAGATACGCAGTATTTT

D: TRBD1
J: TRBJ2-3
size: -
V: TRBV29-1
CDR3: CSAEWDRGRSDTQYF
DNA: TGCAGCGCCGAATGGGACAGGGGGCGTTCAGATACGCAGTATTTT

D: -
J: TRBJ2-1
size: -
V: TRBV9
CDR3: CASSVRPSSLHEQFF
DNA: TGTGCCAGCAGCGTACGGCCGTCTAGTTTACATGAGCAGTTCTTC

D: TRBD2
J: TRBJ2-2
size: -
V: TRBV5-1
CDR3: CASSVGLGTGELFF
DNA: TGCGCCAGCAGCGTGGGACTAGGTACCGGGGAGCTGTTTTTT

D: -
J: TRBJ2-7
size: -
V: TRBV20-1
CDR3: CSARAWDAGYEQYF
DNA: TGCAGTGCTAGAGCCTGGGACGCAGGCTACGAGCAGTACTTC

D: -
J: TRBJ1-1
size: few
V: TRBV6-5
CDR3: CASSAAGGMNTEAFF
DNA: TGTGCCAGCAGTGCGGCAGGAGGCATGAACACTGAAGCTTTCTTT

D: -
J: TRBJ2-7
size: once
V: TRBV4-1
CDR3: CASSQVGGSEQYF
DNA: TGCGCCAGCAGCCAAGTCGGGGGCAGCGAGCAGTACTTC

D: -
J: TRBJ2-7
size: -
V: TRBV5-1
CDR3: CASSLDGSVSYEQYF
DNA: TGCGCCAGCAGCTTGGACGGGAGTGTCTCCTACGAGCAGTACTTC

D: TRBD2
J: TRBJ2-1
size: few
V: TRBV20-1
CDR3: CSASSGGAGNEQFF
DNA: TGCAGTGCCTCTAGCGGGGGGGCGGGCAATGAGCAGTTCTTC

D: TRBD1
J: TRBJ2-1
size: -
V: TRBV20-1
CDR3: CSAWDRGRKEQFF
DNA: TGCAGTGCTTGGGACAGGGGGCGAAAGGAGCAGTTCTTC

D: -
J: TRBJ1-2
size: -
V: TRBV7-2
CDR3: CASSLATPYGYTF
DNA: TGTGCCAGCAGCTTAGCGACACCCTATGGCTACACCTTC

D: -
J: TRBJ1-2
size: once
V: TRBV5-6
CDR3: CASRPRTPRGYTF
DNA: TGTGCCAGCAGACCTCGGACACCGAGAGGCTACACCTTC

D: -
J: TRBJ2-4
size: few
V: TRBV29-1
CDR3: CSVEVRLAKNIQYF
DNA: TGCAGCGTTGAAGTCAGGCTAGCCAAAAACATTCAGTACTTC

D: TRBD1
J: TRBJ2-7
size: few
V: TRBV6-2/TRBV6-3
CDR3: CASSYSDRGPWEQYF
DNA: TGTGCCAGCAGTTACTCGGACAGGGGACCTTGGGAGCAGTACTTC

D: -
J: TRBJ2-3
size: -
V: TRBV6-5
CDR3: CASSYHGSGSTDTQYF
DNA: TGTGCCAGCAGTTACCACGGTAGCGGCAGCACAGATACGCAGTATTTT

D: -
J: TRBJ2-7
size: -
V: TRBV27
CDR3: CASFLGGQGYEQYF
DNA: TGTGCCAGTTTCCTCGGGGGACAAGGCTACGAGCAGTACTTC

D: -
J: TRBJ1-1
size: -
V: TRBV20-1
CDR3: CSAGGVGSEAFF
DNA: TGCAGTGCCGGGGGGGTGGGGAGTGAAGCTTTCTTT

D: TRBD2
J: TRBJ2-1
size: few
V: TRBV4-1
CDR3: CASSQEERTSIYNEQFF
DNA: TGCGCCAGCAGCCAAGAAGAGAGGACTAGCATCTACAATGAGCAGTTCTTC

D: -
J: TRBJ2-1
size: few
V: TRBV4-3
CDR3: CASSQQETYNNEQFF
DNA: TGCGCCAGCAGCCAACAAGAGACCTACAACAATGAGCAGTTCTTC

D: -
J: TRBJ1-6
size: few
V: TRBV30
CDR3: CAWSPRGFNSPLHF
DNA: TGTGCCTGGAGTCCTCGGGGATTTAATTCACCCCTCCACTTT

D: -
J: TRBJ2-3
size: few
V: TRBV11-3
CDR3: CASSTRLVGGTDTQYF
DNA: TGTGCCAGCAGCACCCGACTAGTTGGTGGCACAGATACGCAGTATTTT

D: -
J: TRBJ1-6
size: -
V: TRBV28
CDR3: CASSPLTDGFYNSPLHF
DNA: TGTGCCAGCAGTCCGCTCACGGACGGCTTCTATAATTCACCCCTCCACTTT

D: -
J: TRBJ1-2
size: -
V: TRBV4-2
CDR3: CASSQQLKNYGYTF
DNA: TGTGCCAGCAGCCAGCAGTTAAAGAACTATGGCTACACCTTC

D: TRBD1
J: TRBJ1-2
size: few
V: TRBV7-9
CDR3: CASSNPDRGHYGYTF
DNA: TGTGCCAGCAGCAATCCGGACAGGGGGCACTATGGCTACACCTTC

D: TRBD2
J: TRBJ2-1
size: -
V: TRBV7-2
CDR3: CASSLGLAGGLLYNEQFF
DNA: TGTGCCAGCAGCTTAGGACTAGCGGGGGGCCTTCTCTACAATGAGCAGTTCTTC

D: -
J: TRBJ2-1
size: -
V: TRBV5-6
CDR3: CASSFGAGEFF
DNA: TGTGCCAGCAGCTTCGGGGCCGGAGAGTTCTTC

D: TRBD1
J: TRBJ1-2
size: -
V: TRBV11-3
CDR3: CASSAPGTEYYGYTF
DNA: TGTGCCAGCAGCGCTCCCGGGACAGAATACTATGGCTACACCTTC

D: TRBD1
J: TRBJ1-5
size: -
V: TRBV15
CDR3: CATSRPDPGQANQPQHF
DNA: TGTGCCACCAGCAGACCAGACCCGGGACAGGCCAATCAGCCCCAGCATTTT

D: -
J: TRBJ1-2
size: few
V: TRBV3-1
CDR3: CASSRGGNGYTF
DNA: TGTGCCAGCAGCCGTGGGGGAAATGGCTACACCTTC

D: TRBD1
J: TRBJ2-7
size: -
V: TRBV7-9
CDR3: CASSTDRGAYEQYF
DNA: TGTGCCAGCAGCACGGACAGGGGAGCCTACGAGCAGTACTTC

D: -
J: TRBJ1-5
size: -
V: TRBV5-1
CDR3: CASRLDSSNQPQHF
DNA: TGCGCCAGCCGATTGGACAGTTCCAATCAGCCCCAGCATTTT

D: -
J: TRBJ2-2
size: -
V: TRBV27
CDR3: CASSPRVLMWGELFF
DNA: TGTGCCAGCAGTCCCCGGGTTTTAATGTGGGGGGAGCTGTTTTTT

D: -
J: TRBJ1-1
size: few
V: TRBV5-1
CDR3: CASSLAAENTEAFF
DNA: TGCGCCAGCAGCTTGGCGGCTGAGAACACTGAAGCTTTCTTT

D: TRBD1
J: TRBJ2-3
size: -
V: TRBV29-1
CDR3: CSVVQGAGDTQYF
DNA: TGCAGCGTTGTACAGGGGGCGGGGGATACGCAGTATTTT

D: -
J: TRBJ1-4
size: few
V: TRBV6-1
CDR3: CASGRQTSNEKLFF
DNA: TGTGCCAGCGGCCGGCAAACCTCTAATGAAAAACTGTTTTTT

D: -
J: TRBJ1-1
size: -
V: TRBV3-1
CDR3: CASSQVGGETEAFF
DNA: TGTGCCAGCAGCCAAGTCGGAGGGGAAACTGAAGCTTTCTTT